Listed here are 30 T cell receptor beta chains from one sample, sequenced in a study of T cells after yellow fever vaccination. TCRdb itself ran the 5' RACE reads through MiXCR, one entry per CDR3 protein. The data show some 250,000 distinct CDR3 sequences, more than 3.5% seen once. This material consisted of PBMCs, taken 15 days after the yellow fever booster vaccination. These receptors were collected from a man between 18 and 35 years old who received the YFV17D yellow fever vaccine.

The sample holds many counts of this clonotype. This chain uses TRBV20-1 with TRBJ2-3; D is perhaps TRBD2 (6 bases). Per germline, CDR1 DFQATT and CDR2 SNEGSKA (reference sequence). V gave up 0 bases and J gave up 2 bases, with 12 bases separating them. There are 15 residues in the CDR3. The CDR3 DNA reads TGCAGTGCTAGAGATGAGCGGAGGGACACAGATACGCAGTATTTT. Translated, it gives CSARDERRDTDTQYF.

This clonotype has a handful of counts. The chain couples TRBV19 to TRBJ1-2; 8 bases fit TRBD1. Looked up from germline, CDR1 is LNHDA and CDR2 is SQIVND (reference sequence). This CDR3 has 16 amino acids. The trim removed 4 bases at V and 2 bases at J, leaving 9 bases unmatched. The CDR3 region has the DNA TGTGCCAGTAGTAGGGGACCGAGGACAGGGAACTATGGCTACACCTTC. Its protein product is CASSRGPRTGNYGYTF.

This clonotype was picked up many times. The chain combines TRBV4-3 with TRBJ1-1; D is undetermined. V dropped 4 bases and J dropped 1 base, with 7 bases sitting between them. Germline CDR1 reads LGHNA; CDR2 reads YSLEER. The CDR3 runs to 13 residues. Here the CDR3 DNA reads TGCGCCAGCAGCCCCTCGGAGAACACTGAAGCTTTCTTT. Amino acids: CASSPSENTEAFF.

This clonotype was found many times. The chain recombines TRBV29-1 with TRBJ1-1; D is unresolved. Germline V gene sequence: CDR1 SQVTM, CDR2 ANQGSEA. The CDR3 runs to 12 residues. V lost 7 bases and J 1 base, leaving 10 bases between the germline ends. The CDR3 here is CSALSRNTEAFF. DNA of the CDR3: TGCAGCGCTCTAAGTCGGAACACTGAAGCTTTCTTT.

This chain joins TRBV12-3 or TRBV12-4 and TRBJ1-1, with a weak D call TRBD1 (6 bases). Trimming removed 5 bases at V and 1 base at J, with 14 bases between. CDR3 size: 15 residues. DNA of the CDR3: TGTGCCAGCAGTGGGAGGGGGGGCACGAACACTGAAGCTTTCTTT. It specifies CASSGRGGTNTEAFF.

To note about this clonotype: A much larger clone differs by one base, so this may be a read error. The chain links TRBV5-1 to TRBJ2-2; D ambiguous. Germline CDR1 SGHRS, CDR2 YFSETQ. CDR3 size: 14 residues. CDR3 amino acids: CASIFQPNAGELFF. CDR3 DNA sequence: TGCGCCAGCATTTTCCAGCCGAACGCCGGGGAGCTGTTTTTT.

This sequence joins TRBV12-2 and TRBJ2-7. TRBV12-2 is noted as a pseudogene. The CDR3 is 15 residues long. CDR3 coding DNA: TGTGCAAGTCGCTTAGCGAACCAGAAGACCTACGAGCAGTACGTC. Its protein product is CASRLANQKTYEQYV.

The sample holds many counts of this clonotype. The chain has TRBV7-2 and TRBJ1-2; possibly TRBD1 for D (5 bases). The CDR3 sequence is 14 residues long. V gave up 5 bases and J gave up 7 bases, with 17 bases separating them. Looked up from germline, CDR1 is SGHTA and CDR2 is FQGNSA. The CDR3 DNA is TGTGCCAGCAGCCCCGATTTTTGGGGCGCTGGCTACACCTTC. This translates into CASSPDFWGAGYTF.

This chain links TRBV19 with TRBJ1-1; 7 positions agree with TRBD1. The CDR3 runs 14 residues. Germline CDR1 LNHDA, CDR2 SQIVND (reference sequence). Germline trimming cut 3 bases from V and 1 base from J; bases unmatched to any gene: 2. The CDR3 is CASSMGTANTEAFF. The CDR3 nucleotides are TGTGCCAGTAGTATGGGGACAGCGAACACTGAAGCTTTCTTT. Using reference TRBV19 and TRBJ1-1 for the parts outside the CDR3, the full variable domain is DGGITQSPKYLFRKEGQNVTLSCEQNLNHDAMYWYRQDPGQGLRLIYYSQIVNDFQKGDIAEGYSVSREKKESFPLTVTSAQKNPTAFYLCASSMGTANTEAFFGQGTRLTVV.

The chain carries TRBV15 and TRBJ2-1; D is possibly TRBD2 (6 bases). CDR1 LNHNV and CDR2 YYDKDF come from the germline V gene (reference sequence). This CDR3 has 15 residues. Trimming cost V 7 bases and J 1 base, with 14 bases left between them. The CDR3, as DNA: TGTGCCACCAAATCGGGACTCCATTCCTACAATGAGCAGTTCTTC. Translating gives CATKSGLHSYNEQFF.

This clonotype has ten or more counts. This chain links TRBV20-1 with TRBJ2-7, with D hard to call. The CDR3 is 12 amino acids. V was shortened by 4 bases and J by 2 bases, with 9 bases between the two germline ends. Germline V lookup: CDR1 DFQATT, CDR2 SNEGSKA (reference sequence). CDR3 sequence (DNA): TGCAGTGCTACAAACTTGCCCTACGAGCAGTACGTC. This encodes CSATNLPYEQYV.

This clonotype was found many times. This chain links TRBV15 with TRBJ1-3, with D perhaps TRBD1 (5 bases). Germline V lookup: CDR1 LNHNV, CDR2 YYDKDF (reference sequence). This CDR3 is built from 15 residues. Trimming left V 6 bases short and J 0 bases short, with 12 bases between. The CDR3 coding sequence is TGTGCCACCAGGTACGGGGGGAGCTCTGGAAACACCATATATTTT. Translated, it gives CATRYGGSSGNTIYF. Full variable domain (remainder filled in from reference TRBV15 and TRBJ1-3): DAMVIQNPRYQVTQFGKPVTLSCSQTLNHNVMYWYQQKSSQAPKLLFHYYDKDFNNEADTPDNFQSRRPNTSFCFLDIRSPGLGDTAMYLCATRYGGSSGNTIYFGEGSWLTVV.

This clonotype was detected many times. The rearrangement joins TRBV7-2 to TRBJ2-3; TRBD2 matches at 11 bases. The V and J ends lost 5 bases and 2 bases, in that order; junction bases with no gene match: 6. This CDR3 comprises 16 residues. The germline gives CDR1 SGHTA, CDR2 FQGNSA. Here the CDR3 reads CASSAGTSGYTDTQYF. In nucleotides, the CDR3 is TGTGCCAGCAGCGCCGGGACTAGCGGCTACACAGATACGCAGTATTTT.

At least ten counts were recorded for this clonotype. The chain has TRBV7-9 and TRBJ1-1; D not resolved. CDR3 size: 14 residues. Trimming took 1 base from V and 1 from J, leaving 7 bases between them. Germline loops: CDR1 SEHNR, CDR2 FQNEAQ (reference sequence). The CDR3 DNA follows: TGTGCCAGCAGCTTAGAACGGCAGAACACTGAAGCTTTCTTT. It is translated as CASSLERQNTEAFF.

J is TRBJ2-5 and V is TRBV20-1, with 12 bases aligning to TRBD2. CDR1 DFQATT and CDR2 SNEGSKA come from the germline V gene (reference sequence). J gave up 4 bases and V 1 base, and 7 bases lay outside the gene matches. The CDR3 is made up of 16 amino acids. The CDR3 is CSARGTSGILGETQYF. CDR3 nucleotides: TGCAGTGCTAGAGGGACTAGCGGGATCCTCGGAGAGACCCAGTACTTC.

In its sample, this clonotype was seen many times. Germline is not matched at one junction end, which may reflect a read error. V and J are TRBV7-7 and TRBJ2-2; D possibly corresponds to TRBD1 (6 bases). Germline V gene lookup returns CDR1 SSHAT and CDR2 FNYEAQ (reference sequence). CDR3 length: 13 residues. Here the CDR3 DNA reads TGTGCTAGCAGCAATACAGGGTCCGGGGAGCTGTTTTTT. As protein: CASSNTGSGELFF.

The sample holds many counts of this clonotype. The chain combines TRBV7-6 with TRBJ2-7; unclear D gene. Deletions cut 2 bases from V and 1 base from J, with 6 bases between. Germline V gives CDR1 SGHVS, CDR2 FNYEAQ. The length of the CDR3 is 13 residues. CDR3 sequence (DNA): TGTGCCAGCAGCTTAACGGCTTCCTACGAGCAGTACTTC. Translation gives CASSLTASYEQYF. Together with reference TRBV7-6 and TRBJ2-7, the CDR3 gives the full variable domain: GAGVSQSPRYKVTKRGQDVALRCDPISGHVSLYWYRQALGQGPEFLTYFNYEAQQDKSGLPNDRFSAERPEGSISTLTIQRTEQRDSAMYRCASSLTASYEQYFGPGTRLTVT.

This chain links TRBV5-8 with TRBJ2-6; the D gene is possibly TRBD1 (6 bases). Germline assignment: CDR1 SGHTS and CDR2 YDEGEE. This CDR3 comprises 16 residues. Trimming took 3 bases from V and 0 from J, leaving 10 bases between them. The CDR3 region is CASSWDTNSGANVLTF. Written as DNA, the CDR3 is TGTGCCAGCAGCTGGGACACCAACTCTGGGGCCAACGTCCTGACTTTC. The full variable domain, in which reference TRBV5-8 and TRBJ2-6 provide the parts outside the CDR3, is EAGVTQSPTHLIKTRGQQATLRCSPISGHTSVYWYQQALGLGLQFLLWYDEGEERNRGNFPPRFSGRQFPNYSSELNVNALELEDSALYLCASSWDTNSGANVLTFGAGSRLTVL.

As DNA, the CDR3 is TGTGCCAGCAGTTTTGCCGGGAGTGGGACTGAAGCTTTCTTT. Amino acids: CASSFAGSGTEAFF. The chain joins TRBV12-3 or TRBV12-4 to TRBJ1-1; D remains unclear. This CDR3 contains 14 residues. Trimming removed 3 bases at V and 5 bases at J, with 13 bases between.

In its sample, this clonotype was seen many times. The J gene is TRBJ2-3, the V gene TRBV28, with 7 bases identical to TRBD1. The CDR3 loop spans 14 amino acids. V lost 6 bases, J lost 3 bases, and 6 bases stayed unmatched. From germline, CDR1 is MDHEN and CDR2 SYDVKM. This CDR3 is CASSDRAFTDTQYF. CDR3 DNA sequence: TGTGCCAGCAGCGACAGGGCTTTTACAGATACGCAGTATTTT.

This clonotype was counted many times. The rearrangement uses TRBV24-1 and TRBJ2-1, with a weak D call TRBD2 (6 bases). Germline assignment: CDR1 KGHDR and CDR2 SFDVKD. This CDR3 contains 14 residues. Trimming took 3 bases from V and 8 from J, leaving 13 bases between them. CDR3: CATSDPSSDYEQFF. The CDR3 bases are TGTGCCACCAGTGATCCTTCTAGCGACTATGAGCAGTTCTTC.

A few counts support this clonotype. The chain joins TRBV11-2 to TRBJ2-3; D might be TRBD2 (6 bases). CDR1 is SGHAT and CDR2 is FQNNGV in the germline V gene. V was pared by 5 bases and J by 0 bases, with 21 bases between. This CDR3 is 18 amino acids long. CDR3 sequence reads: CASSPTGTYASSTDTQYF. In nucleotides, the CDR3 is TGTGCCAGCAGCCCGACCGGGACTTACGCTTCTAGCACAGATACGCAGTATTTT. Supplemented by reference TRBV11-2 and TRBJ2-3, the full variable domain reads EAGVAQSPRYKIIEKRQSVAFWCNPISGHATLYWYQQILGQGPKLLIQFQNNGVVDDSQLPKDRFSAERLKGVDSTLKIQPAKLEDSAVYLCASSPTGTYASSTDTQYFGPGTRLTVL.

This clonotype came up many times. The CDR3 here is CSASADYYEQYF. The CDR3 nucleotides read TGCAGTGCTTCGGCGGACTACTACGAGCAGTACTTC. The genes are TRBV20-1 and TRBJ2-7; D perhaps matches TRBD2 (6 bases). The V gene's germline CDR1 is DFQATT and CDR2 SNEGSKA (reference sequence). CDR3 length equals 12 residues. Trimming removed 5 bases at V and 3 bases at J, with 11 bases between.

In regard to this clonotype: A much larger clone lies one base from this, so it may be a read error. The chain links TRBV5-1 to TRBJ2-1; a weak D match, TRBD1 (5 bases). Germline V lookup: CDR1 SGHRS, CDR2 YFSETQ. The V end lost 4 bases, the J end lost 6 bases, and 11 bases lay between the germline ends. This CDR3 spans 13 amino acids. CDR3 in DNA: TGCGCCAGCAGCCAGATAGGGGTCAATGAGCAGTTCTTC. Translated: CASSQIGVNEQFF.

This clonotype showed up many times. The chain uses TRBV7-2 and TRBJ1-2, with 9 bases aligning to TRBD1. This CDR3 comprises 16 residues. Germline values: CDR1 SGHTA, CDR2 FQGNSA. Unmatched junction bases numbered 9, after V lost 1 base and J lost 6 bases. In DNA form, the CDR3 reads TGTGCCAGCAGCTTAGGGTCCGGGACAGGGAGCCATGGCTACACCTTC. This sequence encodes CASSLGSGTGSHGYTF.

This clonotype was recorded many times. The genes are TRBV4-1 and TRBJ2-7; TRBD2 is a possible D gene (5 bases). The CDR3 loop spans 14 amino acids. V lost 5 bases and J lost 7, with 18 bases in between. The germline V gene has CDR1 MGHRA and CDR2 YSYEKL. As DNA, the CDR3 is TGCGCCAGCAGCATACGGACGGCTGGCGGGGAGCAGTACTTC. Its translation is CASSIRTAGGEQYF.

This clonotype was detected many times. The rearrangement joins TRBV7-9 to TRBJ2-3; the D gene could be TRBD1 or TRBD2 (5 bases each). V lost 4 bases and J 8 bases, leaving 22 bases between the germline ends. Germline V lookup: CDR1 SEHNR, CDR2 FQNEAQ (reference sequence). The CDR3 sequence is 16 residues long. This chain's CDR3 is CASSWDPSGPAVTQYF. The CDR3, as DNA: TGTGCCAGCAGCTGGGACCCCTCGGGACCAGCGGTTACGCAGTATTTT.

This clonotype was recorded many times. The chain joins TRBV6-5 to TRBJ2-1, with no clear D. Germline loops: CDR1 MNHEY, CDR2 SVGAGI. V shed 0 bases and J shed 4 bases, with 7 bases lying between them. This CDR3 region has 14 residues. This CDR3 reads CASSYSQRYNEQFF. The CDR3 DNA is TGTGCCAGCAGTTACTCTCAGAGATACAATGAGCAGTTCTTC.

Many counts were recorded for this clonotype. The J gene is TRBJ2-1, the V gene TRBV6-2 or TRBV6-3, with 7 bases aligning to TRBD2. This CDR3 comprises 17 residues. Germline V lookup: CDR1 MNHEY, CDR2 SVGEGT. After removal of 6 bases from V and 7 bases from J, the junction contained 18 bases not matched to a gene. The DNA of the CDR3 is TGTGCCAGCAGACCCTGGAAAGGACTAGTGGGCTCGAATGAGCAGTTCTTC. As protein: CASRPWKGLVGSNEQFF.

There are many counts of this clonotype. The J gene is TRBJ2-1, the V gene TRBV7-9, with a weak D call TRBD1 (5 bases). The CDR3 consists of 16 residues. Germline V gene data show CDR1 as SEHNR and CDR2 as FQNEAQ (reference sequence). Trimming pared 5 bases from V and 7 bases from J, leaving 21 bases between. CDR3 in DNA: TGTGCCAGCAGCAATCGTGCAGGGCACCCGTCGAATGAGCAGTTCTTC. Its protein product is CASSNRAGHPSNEQFF.